The 17 T cell receptor beta chains below were found in one sample sequenced in a study of Ad26.COV2.S vaccination and SARS-CoV-2 variants. Produced via immunoSEQ multiplex PCR; TCRdb's table is partial and in-frame only. This sample has hundreds of thousands of clones; 80% to 90% occur once, and the top ten carry around 1.5%. The treatment here: over 15 received Ad26.COV2.S at low or high dose, single or two shots; several received placebo; per-sample allocation not given. At day 63 after the first vaccine or placebo injection, samples were drawn. The sample consisted of peripheral blood, taken in a trial of Ad26.COV2.S vaccine versus placebo. These receptors came from a person aged 18 to 65 who received the Ad26.COV2.S COVID-19 vaccine or a placebo.

This clone has a single count. V usage is TRBV18 and J usage is TRBJ2-1; 7 bases fit TRBD2. Per germline, CDR1 KGHSH and CDR2 LQKENI. The trim removed 6 bases at V and 7 bases at J, leaving 12 bases unmatched. The CDR3 sequence is 15 residues long. This CDR3 is CASSSSGWGGNEQFF. In DNA, the CDR3 is TGTGCCAGCTCGTCAAGCGGTTGGGGGGGGAATGAGCAGTTCTTC. Full variable domain (rest looked up from reference TRBV18 and TRBJ2-1): NAGVMQNPRHLVRRRGQEARLRCSPMKGHSHVYWYRQLPEEGLKFMVYLQKENIIDESGMPKERFSAEFPKEGPSILRIQQVVRGDSAAYFCASSSSGWGGNEQFFGPGTRLTVL.

V and J are TRBV5-1 and TRBJ1-2, with TRBD1 identical over 7 bases. CDR3 length: 14 residues. CDR1 is SGHRS, CDR2 YFSETQ, per germline. V lost 4 bases, J lost 1 base, and 4 bases stayed unmatched. The DNA of the CDR3 is TGCGCCAGCAGCCGGGACAGTATTAACTATGGCTACACCTTC. It encodes CASSRDSINYGYTF.

The rearrangement uses TRBV30 and TRBJ2-1; D is unresolved. Trimming left V 3 bases short and J 4 bases short, with 10 bases between. The CDR3 runs 13 residues. From germline, CDR1 is GTSNPN and CDR2 SVGIG (reference sequence). CDR3 region: CAWSPSQYNEQFF. The CDR3 DNA follows: TGTGCCTGGAGCCCGAGTCAGTACAATGAGCAGTTCTTC.

This chain connects TRBV5-1 to TRBJ2-7, with 7 bases fitting TRBD2. Germline-derived CDR1 and CDR2 are SGHRS and YFSETQ. There are 13 residues in the CDR3. Trimming removed 0 bases from V and 4 bases from J; junction bases left unmatched: 1. CDR3 region: CASSLGSGYEQYF. The CDR3 nucleotides are TGCGCCAGCAGCTTGGGTAGCGGGTACGAGCAGTACTTC.

This clone appeared once. The chain has TRBV3-1 (or the pseudogene TRBV3-2) and TRBJ2-1; D is unclear. The germline V and J ends were trimmed by 1 base and 3 bases, with 7 bases remaining between them. From germline, CDR1 is LGHDT and CDR2 YNNKEL (reference sequence). CDR3 length: 14 amino acids. CDR3 nucleotide sequence: TGTGCCAGCAGCCAAGGGCTAGTCTACAATGAGCAGTTCTTC. Amino acid sequence: CASSQGLVYNEQFF.

The chain couples TRBV3-1 (or the pseudogene TRBV3-2) to TRBJ2-1, with 10 bases matching TRBD2. In germline, CDR1 is LGHDT, CDR2 YNNKEL (reference sequence). V gave up 4 bases and J gave up 8 bases; unmatched junction bases: 11. This CDR3 is 16 amino acids long. The DNA of the CDR3 is TGTGCCAGCAGCCCTTGGACTAGCGGACAGAACGATGAGCAGTTCTTC. Protein product: CASSPWTSGQNDEQFF.

V gene TRBV19 combines with J gene TRBJ2-1; tentatively, D is TRBD2 (6 bases). The CDR3 runs to 17 residues. CDR1 and CDR2 from the germline V gene are LNHDA and SQIVND (reference sequence). Trimming shortened V by 1 base and J by 2 bases, and 15 bases separated the two germline ends. The CDR3 coding sequence is TGTGCCAGTAGTATAGTTGGAGGGGCCGGGGCCTACAATGAGCAGTTCTTC. It specifies CASSIVGGAGAYNEQFF.

This rearrangement joins TRBV30 to TRBJ1-3; D is uncertain. Germline values: CDR1 GTSNPN, CDR2 SVGIG (reference sequence). The V end lost 4 bases, the J end lost 4 bases, and 11 bases lay between the germline ends. The CDR3 runs 13 residues. CDR3 DNA: TGTGCCTGGACACTCCAGCTGGGAAACACCATATATTTT. It codes for CAWTLQLGNTIYF. The whole variable domain, remainder taken from reference TRBV30 and TRBJ1-3, is SQTIHQWPATLVQPVGSPLSLECTVEGTSNPNLYWYRQAAGRGLQLLFYSVGIGQISSEVPQNLSASRPQDRQFILSSKKLLLSDSGFYLCAWTLQLGNTIYFGEGSWLTVV.

This chain uses TRBV7-6 with TRBJ2-2, with TRBD2 identical over 7 bases. The J segment lost 4 bases and the V segment lost 5 bases, leaving 7 bases of the junction unmatched. The CDR3 runs to 15 residues. Per the germline V gene, CDR1 is SGHVS and CDR2 is FNYEAQ. The CDR3 nucleotides read TGTGCCAGCAGCCTGGAACTAGCGAGCACCGGGGAGCTGTTTTTT. It codes for CASSLELASTGELFF.

This clone was found once. This rearrangement joins TRBV27 to TRBJ1-1; D possibly corresponds to TRBD1 (5 bases). Germline-derived CDR1 and CDR2 are MNHEY and SMNVEV (reference sequence). V was shortened by 3 bases and J by 1 base, with 9 bases between the two germline ends. The CDR3 covers 14 residues. CDR3 DNA sequence: TGTGCCAGCAGTTTCTACGACAGGAACACTGAAGCTTTCTTT. Translated, it gives CASSFYDRNTEAFF.

This clone has a single count. The V call is TRBV7-2, the J call TRBJ2-5; TRBD2 matches 8 bases. The V segment lost 1 base and the J segment 3 bases; nucleotides outside the gene matches: 4. This CDR3 is built from 15 residues. Germline CDR1 is SGHTA and CDR2 is FQGNSA. CDR3 sequence reads: CASSLVTGGKETQYF. CDR3 sequence (DNA): TGTGCCAGCAGCTTAGTTACGGGAGGGAAAGAGACCCAGTACTTC. Looking up the rest from reference TRBV7-2 and TRBJ2-5 gives the full variable domain: GAGVSQSPSNKVTEKGKDVELRCDPISGHTALYWYRQSLGQGLEFLIYFQGNSAPDKSGLPSDRFSAERTGGSVSTLTIQRTQQEDSAVYLCASSLVTGGKETQYFGPGTRLLVL.

This rearrangement joins TRBV30 to TRBJ1-3; a weak D match, TRBD1 (6 bases). This CDR3 region has 13 residues. Trimming removed 1 base from V and 2 bases from J, with 6 bases in between. CDR1 is GTSNPN and CDR2 is SVGIG in the germline V gene (reference sequence). The CDR3 loop is CAWSGQAGNTIYF. Here the CDR3 DNA reads TGTGCCTGGAGTGGACAGGCTGGAAACACCATATATTTT.

The chain couples TRBV27 to TRBJ1-1; D perhaps matches TRBD1 (6 bases). The CDR3 runs 14 residues. CDR1 MNHEY and CDR2 SMNVEV come from the germline V gene (reference sequence). V shed 5 bases and J shed 4 bases, with 14 bases lying between them. This CDR3 reads CASSPYQGRTEAFF. CDR3 nucleotides: TGTGCCAGCAGTCCATATCAGGGGCGCACTGAAGCTTTCTTT.

The chain links TRBV15 to TRBJ2-3; no clear D gene. There are 14 residues in the CDR3. Germline CDR1 LNHNV, CDR2 YYDKDF (reference sequence). Deletions cut 0 bases from V and 3 bases from J, with 7 bases between. CDR3 sequence (DNA): TGTGCCACCAGCAGAGATCGGTGGACAGATACGCAGTATTTT. Translation: CATSRDRWTDTQYF.

The chain employs TRBV6-6 and TRBJ2-7; D ambiguous. CDR3 length: 18 residues. Deletions cut 5 bases from V and 0 bases from J, with 23 bases between. Germline CDR1 MNHNY, CDR2 SVGAGI (reference sequence). CDR3 bases: TGTGCCAGCAGTCCCAGATTCCAAACTTACCTTTCCTCCTACGAGCAGTACTTC. It translates to CASSPRFQTYLSSYEQYF.

The chain uses TRBV4-1 and TRBJ2-7; no definite D call. CDR3 length equals 13 residues. From germline, CDR1 is MGHRA and CDR2 YSYEKL. Trimming cost V 4 bases and J 6 bases, with 13 bases left between them. CDR3 sequence (DNA): TGCGCCAGCAGCCCCCGGGTCGACGGCGAGCAGTACTTC. It is translated as CASSPRVDGEQYF.

The rearrangement uses TRBV18 and TRBJ2-3; 10 positions agree with TRBD1. This CDR3 has 15 residues. J lost 6 bases, V lost 1 base, and 4 bases had no gene match. Looked up from germline, CDR1 is KGHSH and CDR2 is LQKENI. The CDR3 nucleotides read TGTGCCAGCTCACCACAAGGGACAGGGGCCGATACGCAGTATTTT. This translates into CASSPQGTGADTQYF. The full variable domain, completed using reference TRBV18 and TRBJ2-3, is NAGVMQNPRHLVRRRGQEARLRCSPMKGHSHVYWYRQLPEEGLKFMVYLQKENIIDESGMPKERFSAEFPKEGPSILRIQQVVRGDSAAYFCASSPQGTGADTQYFGPGTRLTVL.